The clone carrying this T cell receptor (beta chain) was picked up many times. The antigen remains unidentified. Germline V gives CDR1 ENHRY, CDR2 SYGVKD. Trimming removed 6 bases at V and 6 bases at J, with 12 bases between. CDR3 length equals 13 residues. This specimen comes from a study of CD8 T cells in ankylosing spondylitis. Study-wide results and caveats: A TCR beta motif of roughly 8 highly homologous variants appeared characteristic of ankylosing spondylitis blood.

TCRdb redid the calling of the 5' RACE reads with MiXCR, one entry per CDR3 protein. The sample yields hundreds of thousands of distinct CDR3 sequences, approximately 24% seen once. Sequencing used blood, either unsorted or a sorted T cell fraction (not recorded which). The V gene is TRBV10-3, the J gene TRBJ2-1; D possibly corresponds to TRBD1 (5 bases). The TCR sequence derives from a male donor with ankylosing spondylitis or in good health (not recorded which). The CDR3 sequence: CAISPTGSNEQFF. CDR3 nucleotide sequence: TGTGCCATCAGCCCTACAGGTTCCAATGAGCAGTTCTTC.